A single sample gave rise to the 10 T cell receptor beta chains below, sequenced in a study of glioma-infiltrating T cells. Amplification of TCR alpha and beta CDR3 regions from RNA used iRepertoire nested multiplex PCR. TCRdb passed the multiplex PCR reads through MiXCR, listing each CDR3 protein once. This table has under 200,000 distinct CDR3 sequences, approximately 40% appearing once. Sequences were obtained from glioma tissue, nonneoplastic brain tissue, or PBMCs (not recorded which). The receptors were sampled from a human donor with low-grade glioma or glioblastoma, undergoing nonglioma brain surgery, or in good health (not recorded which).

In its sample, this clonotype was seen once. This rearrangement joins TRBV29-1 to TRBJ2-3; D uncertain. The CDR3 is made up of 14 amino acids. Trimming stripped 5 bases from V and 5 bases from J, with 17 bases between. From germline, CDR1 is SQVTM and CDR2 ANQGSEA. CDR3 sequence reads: CSVRPTLSKDTQYF. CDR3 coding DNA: TGCAGCGTTAGACCGACCCTTTCCAAAGATACGCAGTATTTT.

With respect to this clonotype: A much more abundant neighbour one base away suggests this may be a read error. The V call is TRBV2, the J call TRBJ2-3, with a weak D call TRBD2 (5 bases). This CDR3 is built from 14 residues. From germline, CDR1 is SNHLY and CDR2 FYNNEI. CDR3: CARSATEGTDTQYF. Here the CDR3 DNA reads TGTGCCAGAAGTGCAACGGAGGGCACAGATACGCAGTATTTT.

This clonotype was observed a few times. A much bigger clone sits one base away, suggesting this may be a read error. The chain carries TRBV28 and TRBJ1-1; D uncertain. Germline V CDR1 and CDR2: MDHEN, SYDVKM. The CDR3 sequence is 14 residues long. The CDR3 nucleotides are TGTGCCAGCAGTCCGCAACAAATACTAAGAGAAGCTTCCTTT. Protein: CASSPQQILREASF.

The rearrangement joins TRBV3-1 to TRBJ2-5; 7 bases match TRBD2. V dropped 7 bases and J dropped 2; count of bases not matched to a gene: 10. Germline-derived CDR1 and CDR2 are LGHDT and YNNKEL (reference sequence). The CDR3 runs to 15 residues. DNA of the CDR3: TGTGCCAGCACCCCCCCCGGGACTATACAAGAGACCCAGTACTTC. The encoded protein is CASTPPGTIQETQYF.

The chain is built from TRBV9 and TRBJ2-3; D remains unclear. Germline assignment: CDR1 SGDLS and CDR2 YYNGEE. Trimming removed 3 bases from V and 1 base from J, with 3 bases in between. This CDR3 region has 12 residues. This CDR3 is CASSDGTDTQYF. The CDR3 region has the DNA TGTGCCAGCAGCGACGGCACAGATACGCAGTATTTT.

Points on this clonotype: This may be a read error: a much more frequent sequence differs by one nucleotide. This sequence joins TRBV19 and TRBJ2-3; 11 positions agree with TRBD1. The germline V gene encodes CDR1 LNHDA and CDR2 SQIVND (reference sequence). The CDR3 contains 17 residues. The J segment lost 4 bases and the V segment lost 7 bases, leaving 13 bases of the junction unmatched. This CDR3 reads CASITSTPGQGADTQYF. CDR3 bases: TGTGCCAGTATTACCTCCACACCGGGACAGGGGGCAGATACGCAGTATTTT. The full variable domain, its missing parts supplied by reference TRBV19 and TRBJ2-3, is DGGITQSPKYLFRKEGQNVTLSCEQNLNHDAMYWYRQDPGQGLRLIYYSQIVNDFQKGDIAEGYSVSREKKESFPLTVTSAQKNPTAFYLCASITSTPGQGADTQYFGPGTRLTVL.

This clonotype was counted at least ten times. CDR3 sequence reads: CSARVFTGADTQYF. For the CDR3, the DNA is TGCAGTGCTAGAGTTTTCACAGGGGCAGATACGCAGTATTTT. The rearrangement joins TRBV20-1 to TRBJ2-3, with 7 bases aligning to TRBD1. CDR1 is DFQATT and CDR2 is SNEGSKA in the germline V gene (reference sequence). The CDR3 runs to 14 residues. V lost 1 base, J lost 4 bases, and 5 bases stayed unmatched.

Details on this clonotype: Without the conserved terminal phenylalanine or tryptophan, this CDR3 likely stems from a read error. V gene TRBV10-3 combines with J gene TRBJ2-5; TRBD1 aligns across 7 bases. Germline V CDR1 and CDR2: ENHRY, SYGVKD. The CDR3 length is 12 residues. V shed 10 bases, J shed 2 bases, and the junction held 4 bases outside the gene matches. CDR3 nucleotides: TGTGCCACCGGGACAGCACAAGAGACCCAGTACTTA. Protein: CATGTAQETQYL.

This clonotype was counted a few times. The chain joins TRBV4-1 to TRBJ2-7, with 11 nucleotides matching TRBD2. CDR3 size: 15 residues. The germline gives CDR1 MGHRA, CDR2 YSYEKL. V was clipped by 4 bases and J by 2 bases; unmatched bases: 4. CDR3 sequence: CASSLGTSGPYEQYF. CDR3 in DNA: TGCGCCAGCAGCCTAGGGACTAGCGGTCCCTACGAGCAGTACTTC.

The CDR3 DNA follows: TGTGCCAGCAGCCAGAGCAGAGTTACGATTCAGCCCCAGCATTTT. Its translation: CASSQSRVTIQPQHF. The V and J genes are TRBV16 and TRBJ1-5; no firm D call. V lost 3 bases, J lost 6 bases, and 15 bases lay in between. The CDR3 covers 15 residues. CDR1 and CDR2 from the germline V gene are KGHSY and FQNENV.